A single TCR beta chain is shown here with its context. Its antigen is unidentified. The CDR3 contains 15 residues. Germline CDR1 and CDR2: SGHRS and YFSETQ. The J segment lost 5 bases and the V segment lost 4 bases, leaving 8 bases of the junction unmatched. The source of the sample is a study of lymphopenia after photon versus proton radiotherapy. Study-wide results and limits: Post-nadir TCR diversity decline inversely tracked overall survival among those who died. After the lymphocyte nadir, photon-treated repertoires showed oligoclonal expansion, especially of CD8+ Temra cells. Under photons, naive T cells and diversity fell while effector/memory populations rose.

Some clones are missing from TCRdb's copy, which holds only in-frame ones; the method was immunoSEQ multiplex PCR. The profile shows some 44,000 clones, under 85% of them singletons. The sample consisted of peripheral blood, taken from a patient treated with proton-based radiotherapy. The rearrangement joins TRBV5-1 to TRBJ2-5; 10 bases are a match to TRBD2. This TCR was sampled from a woman aged 70-85 years with pancreatic cancer. CDR3 residues: CASSPLAGDMETQYF. CDR3 nucleotide sequence: TGCGCCAGCAGCCCCCTAGCGGGAGATATGGAGACCCAGTACTTC.